What follows are 16 T cell receptor beta chains derived from one specimen sequenced in a study of T cells in tuberculosis. Cells were sorted from thawed PBMC rested overnight and stained with GMM-loaded CD1B tetramer, viability dye and anti-CD3. The lipid loaded on the CD1B tetramers was C32 glucose monomycolate from Rhodococcus equi. Method: immunoSEQ multiplex PCR; TCRdb's copy keeps in-frame clones and lacks some. The sample carries tens of thousands of clones, approximately 91% recorded once. Specimen: CD1b-GMM tetramer-negative cells sorted from PBMCs. The receptors were gathered from an adult woman with latent tuberculosis.

This clone was seen a single time. The V call is TRBV27, the J call TRBJ2-1, with D perhaps TRBD1 (6 bases). The V end was cut by 6 bases, the J end by 3 bases, with 9 bases between. Per the germline V gene, CDR1 is MNHEY and CDR2 is SMNVEV (reference sequence). There are 13 residues in the CDR3. The CDR3 DNA follows: TGTGCCAGCAGCCCGACAGGCTACAATGAGCAGTTCTTC. It encodes CASSPTGYNEQFF.

The V and J genes are TRBV5-1 and TRBJ1-3; possible D gene TRBD1, 6 bases. The V and J ends lost 2 bases and 2 bases respectively, with 8 bases between them. Germline CDR1 SGHRS, CDR2 YFSETQ. The CDR3 has 14 residues. The CDR3 spells CASSLSGAGNTIYF. CDR3 nucleotide sequence: TGCGCCAGCAGCTTATCAGGGGCTGGAAACACCATATATTTT.

The rearrangement joins TRBV7-2 to TRBJ2-3; TRBD1 is a possible D gene (5 bases). Germline V CDR1 and CDR2: SGHTA, FQGNSA. CDR3 length: 15 residues. Deletions cut 0 bases from V and 0 bases from J, with 7 bases between. CDR3 sequence reads: CASSLAAGSTDTQYF. The CDR3 region has the DNA TGTGCCAGCAGCTTAGCGGCAGGGAGCACAGATACGCAGTATTTT.

This clone was seen once. The rearrangement uses TRBV29-1 and TRBJ1-2; D unresolved. This CDR3 has 12 amino acids. V dropped 8 bases and J dropped 6 bases, with 16 bases sitting between them. Germline assignment: CDR1 SQVTM and CDR2 ANQGSEA. The CDR3 nucleotides read TGCAGCTCCTCCGAGGGTTTGGATGGCTACACCTTC. Amino acids: CSSSEGLDGYTF.

This rearrangement joins TRBV5-1 to TRBJ2-2, with TRBD2 matching over 9 bases. The CDR3 length is 17 residues. V lost 0 bases to trimming and J lost 0 bases; unmatched junction nucleotides: 3. From germline, CDR1 is SGHRS and CDR2 YFSETQ. CDR3 sequence reads: CASSLAGGGANTGELFF. In nucleotides, the CDR3 is TGCGCCAGCAGCTTGGCTGGCGGGGGGGCGAACACCGGGGAGCTGTTTTTT.

The rearrangement joins TRBV7-2 to TRBJ2-1, with TRBD2 matching 11 bases. CDR3 length equals 15 residues. V lost 5 bases, J lost 9 bases, and 9 bases stayed unmatched. Germline V gene sequence: CDR1 SGHTA, CDR2 FQGNSA. CDR3 amino acids: CASSNSGGAQSEQFF. CDR3 nucleotides: TGTGCCAGCAGCAATAGCGGGGGGGCTCAGAGTGAGCAGTTCTTC. Full variable domain (missing parts from reference TRBV7-2 and TRBJ2-1): GAGVSQSPSNKVTEKGKDVELRCDPISGHTALYWYRQSLGQGLEFLIYFQGNSAPDKSGLPSDRFSAERTGGSVSTLTIQRTQQEDSAVYLCASSNSGGAQSEQFFGPGTRLTVL.

V usage is TRBV27 and J usage is TRBJ1-2, with 8 bases identical to TRBD1. The CDR3 runs to 13 residues. V lost 7 bases and J lost 4; bases outside the gene matches: 5. CDR1 MNHEY and CDR2 SMNVEV come from the germline V gene (reference sequence). The CDR3 is CASTHRGGYGYTF. CDR3 coding DNA: TGTGCCAGCACCCACAGGGGGGGCTATGGCTACACCTTC.

V is TRBV11-2 and J is TRBJ1-4, with TRBD1 matching 7 bases. The CDR3 is made up of 15 amino acids. Germline V gene data show CDR1 as SGHAT and CDR2 as FQNNGV. The V segment lost 0 bases and the J segment 3 bases; nucleotides outside the gene matches: 1. DNA of the CDR3: TGTGCCAGCAGCTTAGAGGGACAGCCTAATGAAAAACTGTTTTTT. This codes for CASSLEGQPNEKLFF.

This chain uses TRBV28 with TRBJ1-2; possible D gene TRBD1, 5 bases. The CDR3 contains 15 residues. V shed 5 bases and J shed 4 bases, with 17 bases lying between them. Looked up from germline, CDR1 is MDHEN and CDR2 is SYDVKM. The CDR3 DNA reads as TGTGCCAGCAGTCCCTTGCCTCTGACAGCCTATGGCTACACCTTC. Encoded protein: CASSPLPLTAYGYTF.

The J gene is TRBJ2-1, the V gene TRBV9; 9 bases match TRBD1. This CDR3 comprises 16 residues. Germline V gives CDR1 SGDLS, CDR2 YYNGEE. Trimming took 0 bases from V and 2 from J; bases not matched to a gene: 3. The CDR3 coding sequence is TGTGCCAGCAGCGTAGAAGGACAGGGGCCCTACAATGAGCAGTTCTTC. It codes for CASSVEGQGPYNEQFF.

Here the CDR3 DNA reads TGTGCCAGCAGTGAAGATTCAAACACTGAAGCTTTCTTT. Protein: CASSEDSNTEAFF. This chain links TRBV2 with TRBJ1-1; D gene unclear. V was trimmed by 1 base and J by 2 bases, leaving 5 bases between them. The germline CDR1 and CDR2 sequences are SNHLY and FYNNEI. The CDR3 sequence is 13 residues long.

J is TRBJ2-7 and V is TRBV10-2; TRBD2 aligns across 12 bases. The V and J ends lost 7 bases and 2 bases, in that order; junction bases with no gene match: 3. Germline V gene lookup returns CDR1 WSHSY and CDR2 SAAADI. The CDR3 has 14 residues. The CDR3 bases are TGCGCCAGCACACTAGCGGGGGGCCCCTACGAGCAGTACGTC. It specifies CASTLAGGPYEQYV.

This chain links TRBV5-4 with TRBJ2-5, with unresolved D. The germline gives CDR1 SGHNT, CDR2 YYREEE (reference sequence). V lost 2 bases to trimming and J lost 4 bases, with 9 bases between them. The CDR3 extends over 13 amino acids. For the CDR3, the DNA is TGTGCCAGCAGCTTTCGCGCCGCAGAGACCCAGTACTTC. It yields the protein CASSFRAAETQYF. Filled out from reference TRBV5-4 and TRBJ2-5, the complete variable domain reads ETGVTQSPTHLIKTRGQQVTLRCSSQSGHNTVSWYQQALGQGPQFIFQYYREEENGRGNFPPRFSGLQFPNYSSELNVNALELDDSALYLCASSFRAAETQYFGPGTRLLVL.

This CDR3 reads CASRFDGTGTNGYTF. CDR3 DNA sequence: TGTGCCAGCAGATTTGATGGGACAGGAACAAATGGCTACACCTTC. The chain uses TRBV2 and TRBJ1-2; TRBD1 agrees at 8 bases. Germline trimming cut 6 bases from V and 6 bases from J; bases unmatched to any gene: 12. The CDR3 runs 15 residues. Germline V CDR1 and CDR2: SNHLY, FYNNEI.

V usage is TRBV5-4 and J usage is TRBJ2-7; TRBD1 matches at 7 bases. The CDR3 is made up of 14 amino acids. V gave up 4 bases and J gave up 2 bases; unmatched junction bases: 6. CDR1 SGHNT and CDR2 YYREEE come from the germline V gene (reference sequence). Here the CDR3 reads CASSDPRGTYEQYV. DNA of the CDR3: TGTGCCAGCAGCGACCCCAGGGGGACCTACGAGCAGTACGTC.

V usage is TRBV7-2 and J usage is TRBJ2-3, with D perhaps matching TRBD2 (5 bases). V lost 5 bases to trimming and J lost 1 base, with 13 bases between them. CDR1 and CDR2 (germline): SGHTA, FQGNSA. The CDR3 is 15 amino acids. CDR3 amino acids: CASSQDWRGTDTQYF. The CDR3 nucleotides read TGTGCCAGCAGCCAGGACTGGCGGGGCACAGATACGCAGTATTTT.